The 17 T cell receptor beta chains below all came from one sample that was sequenced in a study of Ad26.COV2.S vaccination and SARS-CoV-2 variants. Clones were read by immunoSEQ multiplex PCR, and TCRdb kept only the in-frame ones, dropping some. The table shows roughly 700,000 clones, with roughly 90% occurring only once. The treatment: some 20 received Ad26.COV2.S at low or high dose, single or two shots; about 5 received placebo; per-sample allocation not given. Sampling was done on day 63 after the first vaccine or placebo injection. The sample in question was peripheral blood, obtained in a trial of Ad26.COV2.S vaccine versus placebo. These receptors all stem from a person aged 18-60 years who received the Ad26.COV2.S COVID-19 vaccine or a placebo.

J is TRBJ2-7 and V is TRBV5-1, with TRBD1 matching over 11 bases. The CDR3 is 18 residues long. V lost 4 bases and J lost 1; bases outside the gene matches: 13. The germline gives CDR1 SGHRS, CDR2 YFSETQ. As DNA, the CDR3 is TGCGCCAGCAGCCCCTTGGTCACCGGGACAGGGGGATCCTACGAGCAGTACTTC. As protein: CASSPLVTGTGGSYEQYF.

There are a few counts of this clone. This sequence joins TRBV5-4 and TRBJ2-7, with TRBD2 identical over 7 bases. V trimming: 4 bases; J trimming: 3 bases; junction bases outside the gene matches: 4. The CDR3 length is 13 residues. Per the germline V gene, CDR1 is SGHNT and CDR2 is YYREEE (reference sequence). The CDR3 DNA sequence: TGTGCCAGCAGCGCCGGGACTAACTACGAGCAGTACTTC. It codes for CASSAGTNYEQYF. Full variable domain (remainder filled in from reference TRBV5-4 and TRBJ2-7): ETGVTQSPTHLIKTRGQQVTLRCSSQSGHNTVSWYQQALGQGPQFIFQYYREEENGRGNFPPRFSGLQFPNYSSELNVNALELDDSALYLCASSAGTNYEQYFGPGTRLTVT.

This rearrangement joins TRBV24-1 to TRBJ2-3, with 11 bases aligning to TRBD2. The V segment lost 1 base and the J segment 2 bases; nucleotides outside the gene matches: 10. CDR1 and CDR2 (germline): KGHDR, SFDVKD. This CDR3 contains 19 residues. The CDR3 loop reads CATSDFWASGGRSTDTQYF. CDR3 DNA: TGTGCCACCAGTGATTTTTGGGCTAGCGGGGGGCGCTCCACAGATACGCAGTATTTT.

This clone was seen a handful of times. The rearrangement links TRBV14 to TRBJ2-7, with a tentative D call TRBD1 (6 bases). Germline V gene data show CDR1 as SGHDN and CDR2 as FVKESK. This CDR3 has 11 residues. Trimming cost V 6 bases and J 4 bases, with 7 bases left between them. This chain's CDR3 is CASSTGYEQYF. CDR3 nucleotides: TGTGCCAGCAGTACAGGGTACGAGCAGTACTTC.

The V gene is TRBV2, the J gene TRBJ1-2; tentative D call: TRBD1 (5 bases). CDR3 length: 14 amino acids. V gave up 9 bases and J gave up 4 bases, with 18 bases separating them. The germline CDR1 and CDR2 sequences are SNHLY and FYNNEI. The DNA of the CDR3 is TGTGCCAGGACCAGGGCAATATCCTTCTATGGCTACACCTTC. Translation gives CARTRAISFYGYTF.

The chain carries TRBV7-2 and TRBJ2-7; maybe TRBD1 (7 bases). Trimming cost V 5 bases and J 7 bases, with 15 bases left between them. This CDR3 region has 13 residues. The germline V gene has CDR1 SGHTA and CDR2 FQGNSA. CDR3 sequence: CASSRDRAGEQYF. CDR3 DNA sequence: TGTGCCAGCAGCCGTGACAGGGCGGGGGAGCAGTACTTC.

CDR3 amino acids: CASSEPGNTEAFF. The CDR3 DNA sequence: TGTGCCAGCAGTGAACCGGGGAATACTGAAGCTTTCTTT. This chain joins TRBV6-1 and TRBJ1-1; D is ambiguous. The germline V gene has CDR1 MNHNS and CDR2 SASEGT. The V gene lost 2 bases and the J gene lost 5 bases, with 9 bases spanning the gap. The CDR3 sequence is 13 residues long.

The chain is built from TRBV6-5 and TRBJ2-7, with 11 bases aligning to TRBD2. The CDR3 is 14 residues long. CDR1 and CDR2 from the germline V gene are MNHEY and SVGAGI. V was clipped by 4 bases and J by 4 bases; unmatched bases: 3. DNA for the CDR3: TGTGCCAGCAGTTCAAGGACTAGCGGGTACGAGCAGTACTTC. This sequence encodes CASSSRTSGYEQYF.

The chain links TRBV6-5 to TRBJ2-7; the match to TRBD2 covers 7 bases. Trimming cost V 0 bases and J 2 bases; bases outside gene matches: 7. Per germline, CDR1 MNHEY and CDR2 SVGAGI. The CDR3 is made up of 16 amino acids. The CDR3 region is CASSYSGAGVTYEQYF. The CDR3 nucleotides read TGTGCCAGCAGTTACTCTGGCGCGGGGGTTACCTACGAGCAGTACTTC.

This chain connects TRBV3-1 (or the pseudogene TRBV3-2) to TRBJ2-4; 12 bases are a match to TRBD2. In germline, CDR1 is LGHDT, CDR2 YNNKEL (reference sequence). V dropped 3 bases and J dropped 8; count of bases not matched to a gene: 8. This CDR3 comprises 16 residues. The chain's CDR3 is CASSHGLAGREDIQYF. The CDR3 region has the DNA TGTGCCAGCAGCCACGGACTAGCGGGAAGGGAGGACATTCAGTACTTC.

The gene calls are TRBV6-5 and TRBJ2-3; D is ambiguous. In germline, CDR1 is MNHEY, CDR2 SVGAGI. This CDR3 is built from 15 residues. Trimming stripped 6 bases from V and 2 bases from J, with 15 bases between. The CDR3 protein is CASRALDRPTDTQYF. Here the CDR3 DNA reads TGTGCCAGCAGGGCTCTGGACCGCCCCACAGATACGCAGTATTTT.

The genes are TRBV7-2 and TRBJ1-5; D is perhaps TRBD1 (5 bases). Germline V gives CDR1 SGHTA, CDR2 FQGNSA. The V end was cut by 5 bases, the J end by 1 base, with 9 bases between. The CDR3 has 14 residues. CDR3 in DNA: TGTGCCAGCAGCCAGGGACCGAGCAATCAGCCCCAGCATTTT. This gives the protein CASSQGPSNQPQHF.

The chain has TRBV12-5 and TRBJ2-4, with unresolved D. This CDR3 contains 18 residues. V gave up 0 bases and J gave up 0 bases, with 15 bases separating them. The germline V gene encodes CDR1 LGHNT and CDR2 FRNRAP. CDR3 loop: CASGLVLATPLAKNIQYF. The CDR3, as DNA: TGTGCTAGTGGTTTGGTACTCGCGACCCCGCTAGCCAAAAACATTCAGTACTTC.

The CDR3 DNA sequence: TGTGCCAGCAGCGTAGCAGGGACCTTGAACACTGAAGCTTTCTTT. Translated, it gives CASSVAGTLNTEAFF. The chain couples TRBV9 to TRBJ1-1, with D possibly matching TRBD1 (5 bases). Germline assignment: CDR1 SGDLS and CDR2 YYNGEE. The CDR3 runs to 15 residues. V dropped 0 bases and J dropped 0 bases, with 9 bases sitting between them.

This chain uses TRBV4-2 with TRBJ1-6; the D gene is possibly TRBD1 (5 bases). Germline V lookup: CDR1 LGHNA, CDR2 YNFKEQ. Trimming pared 0 bases from V and 8 bases from J, leaving 17 bases between. The CDR3 is 17 residues long. CDR3 coding DNA: TGTGCCAGCAGCCAAGATCGGCTGAGGGACTTTCATTCACCCCTCCACTTT. Translated: CASSQDRLRDFHSPLHF.

The rearrangement uses TRBV5-6 and TRBJ2-7; TRBD1 matches 8 bases. The CDR3 runs 16 residues. The V gene end was trimmed by 3 bases and the J gene end by 5 bases; junction bases not matched to a gene: 13. The germline CDR1 and CDR2 sequences are SGHDT and YYEEEE. CDR3 in DNA: TGTGCCAGCAGCTCGCAGACCACAGGGGGTATCGACGAGCAGTACTTC. Translation: CASSSQTTGGIDEQYF.

The chain links TRBV11-2 to TRBJ1-6, with D hard to call. V was shortened by 5 bases and J by 7 bases, with 18 bases between the two germline ends. This CDR3 is 16 amino acids long. Germline assignment: CDR1 SGHAT and CDR2 FQNNGV. The CDR3 region has the DNA TGTGCCAGCAGCCCCCAGTGGTGGAGAGTAAATTCACCCCTCCACTTT. It specifies CASSPQWWRVNSPLHF.